The clone carrying this T cell receptor (beta chain) was picked up one time. Unsorted PBMC DNA underwent sequencing on ten immunoSEQ deep assay plates. Generated by immunoSEQ multiplex PCR, the TCRdb table keeps only in-frame clones and is missing some. The sample lists about 480,000 clones; roughly 78% were seen once. The data are from a study of shared clonotypes between healthy human individuals. Study-wide context: Donors consisted of two women and a few men between 18 and 49.

Trimming took off 5 bases at V and 7 bases at J, with 12 bases between the two ends. The V gene's germline CDR1 is MNHNY and CDR2 SVGAGI (reference sequence). This CDR3 region has 14 residues. The receptor comes from a woman in her thirties or forties in good health. Some clones in this sample may be carry-over from other donors' samples. The specimen was PBMCs. The chain combines TRBV6-6 with TRBJ1-6; weak D call: TRBD1 (5 bases). The CDR3 spells CASSLGGRNSPLHF. The CDR3 DNA is TGTGCCAGCAGTCTTGGGGGGAGAAATTCACCCCTCCACTTT.